These T cell receptor beta chains were read from a single sample in a study of blood T cells in healthy people across ages. TCRdb redid the calling of the 5' RACE reads with MiXCR, one entry per CDR3 protein. This table has 1.5 million to 2 million distinct CDR3 sequences, 30% to 40% appearing once. The sample was blood. The source is a woman aged 25 to 39 in good health. Each CDR3 is given with its conserved first and last residue. The D gene is left open where the match is weak. Clone size is given for some rows only: seen once, a few or many times, or a class if the clone is expanded.

clone_size	d_call	v_call	cdr3_length	j_call	cdr3_aa	cdr3_nt
few	TRBD1	TRBV20-1	14	TRBJ2-7	CSAPTGASSYEQYF	TGCAGTGCTCCGACAGGGGCCAGCTCCTACGAGCAGTACTTC
.	.	TRBV5-4	14	TRBJ1-1	CASSLATENTEAFF	TGTGCCAGCAGCTTAGCGACAGAGAACACTGAAGCTTTCTTT
many	TRBD1	TRBV5-1	14	TRBJ2-3	CASSAGQGPDTQYF	TGCGCCAGCAGCGCGGGACAGGGTCCGGATACGCAGTATTTT
.	.	TRBV29-1	15	TRBJ1-2	CSVEERGGEGWGYTF	TGCAGCGTTGAAGAGCGGGGAGGCGAAGGTTGGGGCTACACCTTC
many	.	TRBV15	17	TRBJ2-6	CATSRAGGSSGANVLTF	TGTGCCACCAGCAGAGCTGGGGGTAGCTCTGGGGCCAACGTCCTGACTTTC
.	.	TRBV3-1	14	TRBJ2-5	CASTVGAVQETQYF	TGTGCCAGCACGGTAGGAGCGGTCCAAGAGACCCAGTACTTC
.	TRBD1	TRBV5-1	13	TRBJ2-7	CASSRQGFVEQYF	TGCGCCAGCAGTCGACAGGGGTTCGTCGAGCAGTACTTC
many	.	TRBV12-3/TRBV12-4	14	TRBJ1-5	CASSPDRPNQPQHF	TGTGCCAGCAGCCCGGACAGACCCAATCAGCCCCAGCATTTT
.	.	TRBV19	15	TRBJ2-6	CASSIRDTGANVLTF	TGTGCCAGTAGTATCAGGGACACTGGGGCCAACGTCCTGACTTTC
many	TRBD1	TRBV10-3	17	TRBJ2-1	CAISRLVDRGSYNEQFF	TGTGCCATCAGCCGCCTCGTTGACAGGGGATCCTACAATGAGCAGTTCTTC